This T cell receptor (beta chain) was observed in a study of blood T cell repertoires in COVID-19. Study as a whole: Acute and convalescent COVID-19 specimens originated in the United States, Italy and Spain.

The junction had 13 bases not matched to a gene; V was cut back by 1 base and J by 5 bases. The CDR3 is 18 amino acids. From germline, CDR1 is LNHDA and CDR2 SQIVND (reference sequence). In the authors' methods: Estimation of nucleated cell counts relied on the amplification of reference gene primers. Sequencing was performed with immunoSEQ multiplex PCR; in TCRdb, only in-frame clones are kept and a portion is missing. The V and J calls and clone size were taken over from that table, and D and trimming were inferred from the DNA. Of 70,000 or so clones listed, around 86% were seen once; the top ten hold roughly a tenth.

Material for sequencing was peripheral blood. V is TRBV19 and J is TRBJ1-5; 8 bases are shared with TRBD1. The clonotype comes from a woman aged 18-29 years with acute or convalescent COVID-19. CDR3 amino acids: CASSIAGTGTGYYQPQHF. For the CDR3, the DNA is TGTGCCAGTAGTATAGCCGGCACCGGGACAGGTTATTATCAGCCCCAGCATTTT.